Presented here are 17 T cell receptor beta chains from one specimen sequenced in a study of T cell responses to AZD1222 COVID-19 vaccine. Data came from immunoSEQ multiplex PCR; TCRdb stores just in-frame clones and leaves some out. The table has 150,000 or so clones, 90% to 95% seen once; the top ten hold about 1.3%. This specimen was peripheral blood, taken on day 0 of AZD1222 vaccination. These receptors were obtained from an adult in good health.

The chain joins TRBV15 to TRBJ1-6, with D possibly TRBD1 on 5 matching bases. V was clipped by 0 bases and J by 8 bases, with 14 bases between them. The CDR3 length is 16 residues. CDR1 and CDR2 from the germline V gene are LNHNV and YYDKDF (reference sequence). CDR3 sequence: CATSREGWRGDSPLHF. The CDR3 nucleotides read TGTGCCACCAGCAGAGAAGGGTGGCGAGGGGATTCACCCCTCCACTTT.

The chain carries TRBV6-5 and TRBJ2-3; TRBD2 might be the D (6 bases). Trimming cost V 5 bases and J 4 bases, with 16 bases left between them. CDR3 length equals 15 residues. The germline CDR1 and CDR2 sequences are MNHEY and SVGAGI. CDR3 nucleotides: TGTGCCAGCAGTAGAAATAGCGGAGTGCCAGATACGCAGTATTTT. Translating it yields CASSRNSGVPDTQYF.

In DNA form, the CDR3 reads TGCGCCAGCAGCCTCAGCGGGAGGGACACCGGGGAGCTGTTTTTT. Translated: CASSLSGRDTGELFF. The chain has TRBV4-3 and TRBJ2-2, with 10 positions matching TRBD2. Germline lookup yields CDR1 LGHNA and CDR2 YSLEER. This CDR3 is built from 15 residues. The ends lost 4 bases at V and 3 bases at J; junction bases unmatched: 2.

The rearrangement joins TRBV7-9 to TRBJ2-1; a possible D gene is TRBD1 (6 bases). In germline, CDR1 is SEHNR, CDR2 FQNEAQ (reference sequence). V was trimmed by 7 bases and J by 5 bases, leaving 18 bases between them. The CDR3 consists of 15 residues. CDR3 nucleotides: TGTGCCAGCATCAGTCTGGGGGCTTCCCACAATGAGCAGTTCTTC. This sequence encodes CASISLGASHNEQFF.

The chain uses TRBV11-3 and TRBJ2-7; 11 bases agree with TRBD1. This CDR3 is built from 15 residues. Germline V gene data show CDR1 as SGHNT and CDR2 as YENEEA. The V segment lost 1 base and the J segment 7 bases; nucleotides outside the gene matches: 6. The chain's CDR3 is CASSLVGQGASEQYF. In DNA form, the CDR3 reads TGTGCCAGCAGCTTAGTAGGACAGGGGGCCAGTGAGCAGTACTTC.

The rearrangement links TRBV19 to TRBJ1-5; maybe TRBD1 (5 bases). There are 15 residues in the CDR3. CDR1 and CDR2 from the germline V gene are LNHDA and SQIVND (reference sequence). V gave up 0 bases and J gave up 7 bases, with 13 bases separating them. CDR3 sequence reads: CASSIDVREGQPQHF. CDR3 in DNA: TGTGCCAGTAGTATAGATGTCAGGGAAGGCCAGCCCCAGCATTTT. The entire variable domain, with the rest obtained from reference TRBV19 and TRBJ1-5, is as follows: DGGITQSPKYLFRKEGQNVTLSCEQNLNHDAMYWYRQDPGQGLRLIYYSQIVNDFQKGDIAEGYSVSREKKESFPLTVTSAQKNPTAFYLCASSIDVREGQPQHFGDGTRLSIL.

V and J are TRBV28 and TRBJ2-7; 12 bases agree with TRBD2. This CDR3 comprises 14 residues. V shed 5 bases and J 3 bases; nucleotides not matched to a gene: 2. Germline CDR1 is MDHEN and CDR2 is SYDVKM. The DNA of the CDR3 is TGTGCCAGCAGTAGGACTAGCGGGATCTACGAGCAGTACTTC. Translating gives CASSRTSGIYEQYF.

The J gene is TRBJ2-5, the V gene TRBV6-5; D is possibly TRBD1 (6 bases). V was trimmed by 2 bases and J by 5 bases, leaving 15 bases between them. Germline values: CDR1 MNHEY, CDR2 SVGAGI. The CDR3 runs to 15 residues. The CDR3 DNA sequence: TGTGCCAGCAGTTACGCCCCGACAGGAGGCGAGACCCAGTACTTC. Amino acid sequence: CASSYAPTGGETQYF.

This clone appeared a single time. The chain couples TRBV7-2 to TRBJ2-7; D not certain. The ends were cut back, 5 bases at V and 0 bases at J, with 14 bases in the middle. This CDR3 spans 15 amino acids. CDR1 is SGHTA and CDR2 is FQGNSA in the germline V gene. CDR3 in DNA: TGTGCCAGCAGCCACAGATCCTGGAGCTCCTACGAGCAGTACTTC. Protein sequence: CASSHRSWSSYEQYF. Variable domain in full (rest from reference TRBV7-2 and TRBJ2-7): GAGVSQSPSNKVTEKGKDVELRCDPISGHTALYWYRQSLGQGLEFLIYFQGNSAPDKSGLPSDRFSAERTGGSVSTLTIQRTQQEDSAVYLCASSHRSWSSYEQYFGPGTRLTVT.

V is TRBV5-4 and J is TRBJ1-5; D is unclear. Germline CDR1 and CDR2: SGHNT and YYREEE (reference sequence). This CDR3 is 15 amino acids long. V shed 3 bases and J shed 5 bases, with 15 bases lying between them. CDR3 amino acids: CASSYGPGRDQPQHF. CDR3 DNA sequence: TGTGCCAGCAGCTATGGTCCCGGCCGAGATCAGCCCCAGCATTTT.

The DNA of the CDR3 is TGTGCCATCAGCGCAACCGCTACAACCGCCACCGGGGAGCTGTTTTTT. It is translated as CAISATATTATGELFF. This chain links TRBV10-3 with TRBJ2-2, with D unresolved. This CDR3 has 16 amino acids. The germline gives CDR1 ENHRY, CDR2 SYGVKD. V dropped 6 bases and J dropped 4 bases, with 18 bases sitting between them.

This clone was found a few times. The V call is TRBV9, the J call TRBJ1-1; 7 bases line up with TRBD1. Per germline, CDR1 SGDLS and CDR2 YYNGEE. The CDR3 loop spans 16 amino acids. V was pared by 0 bases and J by 0 bases, with 5 bases of the junction left unmatched. The CDR3 reads CASSVAAGGMNTEAFF. CDR3 coding DNA: TGTGCCAGCAGCGTAGCGGCAGGGGGGATGAACACTGAAGCTTTCTTT.

The J gene is TRBJ2-7, the V gene TRBV7-2; possible D gene TRBD1, 6 bases. The CDR3 length is 15 residues. Looked up from germline, CDR1 is SGHTA and CDR2 is FQGNSA. V dropped 5 bases and J dropped 3 bases, with 17 bases sitting between them. CDR3 coding DNA: TGTGCCAGCAGCCTAAGCTCGGACAGCTTCTACGAGCAGTACTTC. Amino acids: CASSLSSDSFYEQYF.

V and J are TRBV27 and TRBJ2-1; 9 nucleotides agree with TRBD1. V dropped 5 bases and J dropped 4; count of bases not matched to a gene: 3. The length of the CDR3 is 14 residues. The V gene's germline CDR1 is MNHEY and CDR2 SMNVEV (reference sequence). CDR3 protein: CASSPGTGYNEQFF. CDR3 coding DNA: TGTGCCAGCAGTCCCGGGACAGGGTACAATGAGCAGTTCTTC.

The V and J genes are TRBV20-1 and TRBJ2-7; D is possibly TRBD2 (5 bases). This CDR3 has 15 amino acids. Germline CDR1 DFQATT, CDR2 SNEGSKA (reference sequence). The germline V and J ends were trimmed by 3 bases and 5 bases, with 20 bases remaining between them. The CDR3 DNA follows: TGCAGTGCTAGTGACCCCCGGAGGCTAGCAGACGAGCAGTACTTC. Protein product: CSASDPRRLADEQYF.

The chain is built from TRBV5-4 and TRBJ1-2; weak D call: TRBD1 (6 bases). In germline, CDR1 is SGHNT, CDR2 YYREEE (reference sequence). The CDR3 covers 16 residues. Deletions cut 4 bases from V and 4 bases from J, with 20 bases between. CDR3 sequence: CASSGGQGGDPYGYTF. CDR3 coding DNA: TGTGCCAGCAGCGGGGGTCAAGGGGGGGACCCCTATGGCTACACCTTC. Variable domain in full (rest from reference TRBV5-4 and TRBJ1-2): ETGVTQSPTHLIKTRGQQVTLRCSSQSGHNTVSWYQQALGQGPQFIFQYYREEENGRGNFPPRFSGLQFPNYSSELNVNALELDDSALYLCASSGGQGGDPYGYTFGSGTRLTVV.

V usage is TRBV28 and J usage is TRBJ2-7, with TRBD1 identical over 10 bases. Germline CDR1 reads MDHEN; CDR2 reads SYDVKM. The ends lost 6 bases at V and 5 bases at J; junction bases unmatched: 4. The CDR3 has 13 amino acids. CDR3 region: CASSRDRGHEQYF. For the CDR3, the DNA is TGTGCCAGCAGCCGGGACAGGGGCCACGAGCAGTACTTC.